A single sample is the source of the 7 T cell receptor beta chains below, sequenced in a study of cytomegalovirus exposure and HLA in healthy donors. Primers for the PCR totalled 60 Vbeta and 13 Jbeta. Profiled with immunoSEQ multiplex PCR; TCRdb holds only in-frame clones, not every one. The data show 75,000 to 90,000 clones, with less than 85% seen just once and 6.5% to 9% held by the top ten. The material sequenced was PBMCs. These receptors were taken from a man aged 40-55 years in good health and CMV-seropositive.

Regarding this clone: The sample has other DNA sequences that encode this CDR3 too. This chain links TRBV4-2 with TRBJ2-7, with TRBD2 matching over 7 bases. Trimming at V came to 1 base and at J to 2 bases, leaving 8 bases not matched to a gene. From germline, CDR1 is LGHNA and CDR2 YNFKEQ. CDR3 length: 16 amino acids. The CDR3 loop reads CASSQGLAGEAYEQYF. DNA of the CDR3: TGTGCCAGCAGCCAAGGACTGGCGGGAGAGGCCTACGAGCAGTACTTC.

The chain couples TRBV6-5 to TRBJ1-6, with TRBD1 matching 8 bases. The CDR3 sequence is 13 residues long. From germline, CDR1 is MNHEY and CDR2 SVGAGI. The V gene end was trimmed by 3 bases and the J gene end by 9 bases; junction bases not matched to a gene: 1. CDR3 nucleotide sequence: TGTGCCAGCAGTTATGACAGGGGTTCACCCCTCCACTTT. Residues: CASSYDRGSPLHF.

The rearrangement links TRBV6-5 to TRBJ1-2; a weak D match, TRBD1 (5 bases). CDR3 length: 14 residues. From germline, CDR1 is MNHEY and CDR2 SVGAGI. V lost 6 bases, J lost 3 bases, and 14 bases lay in between. CDR3 DNA sequence: TGTGCCAGCAGACGCGGGGGGGGGTACTATGGCTACACCTTC. Residues: CASRRGGGYYGYTF.

The V gene is TRBV7-8, the J gene TRBJ2-7; 11 nucleotides match TRBD2. Germline CDR1 and CDR2: SGHVS and FQNEAQ. Trimming took 3 bases from V and 3 from J; bases not matched to a gene: 4. CDR3 length equals 15 residues. For the CDR3, the DNA is TGTGCCAGCAGCTTTCGACTAGCGGGAAGCTACGAGCAGTACTTC. It is translated as CASSFRLAGSYEQYF.

This clone was recorded only once. The V and J genes are TRBV18 and TRBJ1-1, with 9 bases identical to TRBD1. In germline, CDR1 is KGHSH, CDR2 LQKENI. The CDR3 is made up of 14 amino acids. The V gene end was trimmed by 2 bases and the J gene end by 4 bases; junction bases not matched to a gene: 2. The CDR3, as DNA: TGTGCCAGCTCACCAGGACAGGGGATCACTGAAGCTTTCTTT. Its translation is CASSPGQGITEAFF.

The CDR3 DNA reads as TGTGCCAGCAGACGGGGGAACACTGAAGCTTTCTTT. Encoded protein: CASRRGNTEAFF. The genes are TRBV27 and TRBJ1-1; D uncertain. Germline CDR1 MNHEY, CDR2 SMNVEV (reference sequence). There are 12 residues in the CDR3. V was shortened by 6 bases and J by 1 base, with 6 bases between the two germline ends.

The V gene is TRBV2, the J gene TRBJ2-7; 10 bases fit TRBD1. CDR3 length: 14 residues. With V trimmed by 4 bases and J by 0 bases, 0 bases remained unmatched. The V gene's germline CDR1 is SNHLY and CDR2 FYNNEI. The CDR3: CASSGTGGSYEQYF. CDR3 in DNA: TGTGCCAGCAGTGGGACAGGGGGCTCCTACGAGCAGTACTTC.